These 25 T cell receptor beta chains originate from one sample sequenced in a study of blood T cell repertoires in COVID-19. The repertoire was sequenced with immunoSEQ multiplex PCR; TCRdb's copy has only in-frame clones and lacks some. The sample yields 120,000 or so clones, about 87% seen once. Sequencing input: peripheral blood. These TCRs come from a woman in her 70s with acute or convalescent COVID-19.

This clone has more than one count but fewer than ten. CDR3 protein: CASSPYDQGSGYTF. DNA of the CDR3: TGTGCCAGCAGCCCATACGATCAGGGGTCCGGCTACACCTTC. The chain is built from TRBV5-6 and TRBJ1-2; TRBD1 is a possible D gene (6 bases). The CDR3 covers 14 residues. Trimming cost V 4 bases and J 8 bases, with 18 bases left between them. From germline, CDR1 is SGHDT and CDR2 YYEEEE.

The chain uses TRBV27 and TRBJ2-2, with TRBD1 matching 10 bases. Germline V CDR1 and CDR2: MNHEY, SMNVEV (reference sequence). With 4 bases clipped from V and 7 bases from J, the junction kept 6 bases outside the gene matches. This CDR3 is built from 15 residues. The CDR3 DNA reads TGTGCCAGCAGTTGGACAGGGGGTGGGTACGGGGAGCTGTTTTTT. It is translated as CASSWTGGGYGELFF.

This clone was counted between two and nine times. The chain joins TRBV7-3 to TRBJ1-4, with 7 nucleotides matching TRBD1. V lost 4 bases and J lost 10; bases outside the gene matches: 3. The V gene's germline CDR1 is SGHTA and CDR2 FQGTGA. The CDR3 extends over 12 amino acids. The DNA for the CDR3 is TGTGCCAGCAGCTCGCCAGGGGGAAAACTGTTTTTT. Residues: CASSSPGGKLFF.

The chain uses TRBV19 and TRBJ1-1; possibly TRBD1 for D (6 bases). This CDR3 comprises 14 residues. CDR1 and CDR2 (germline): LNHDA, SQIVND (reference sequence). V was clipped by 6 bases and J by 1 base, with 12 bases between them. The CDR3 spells CASRRRQANTEAFF. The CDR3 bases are TGTGCCAGTAGACGGCGACAGGCGAACACTGAAGCTTTCTTT.

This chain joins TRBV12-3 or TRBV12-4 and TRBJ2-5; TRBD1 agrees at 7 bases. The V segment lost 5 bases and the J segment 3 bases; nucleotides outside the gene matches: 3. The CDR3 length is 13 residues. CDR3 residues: CASSPGQKETQYF. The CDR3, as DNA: TGTGCCAGCAGTCCGGGACAGAAAGAGACCCAGTACTTC.

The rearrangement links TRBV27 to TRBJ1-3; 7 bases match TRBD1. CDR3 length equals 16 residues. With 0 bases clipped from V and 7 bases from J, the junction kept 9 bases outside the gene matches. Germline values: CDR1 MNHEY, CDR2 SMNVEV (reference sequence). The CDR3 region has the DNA TGTGCCAGCAGTTTATCTATAAAGGGGGCGCGGAACACCATATATTTT. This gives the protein CASSLSIKGARNTIYF.

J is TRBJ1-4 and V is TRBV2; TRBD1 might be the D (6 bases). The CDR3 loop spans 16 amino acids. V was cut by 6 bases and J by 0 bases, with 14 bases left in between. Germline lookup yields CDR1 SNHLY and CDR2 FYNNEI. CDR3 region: CASRGGHKATNEKLFF. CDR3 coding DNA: TGTGCCAGCAGGGGGGGGCACAAGGCAACTAATGAAAAACTGTTTTTT.

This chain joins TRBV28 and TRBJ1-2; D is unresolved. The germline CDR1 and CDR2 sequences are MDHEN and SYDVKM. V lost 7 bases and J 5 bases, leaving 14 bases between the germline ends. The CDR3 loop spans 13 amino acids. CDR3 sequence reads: CASKEGGVYGYTF. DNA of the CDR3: TGTGCCAGCAAGGAGGGTGGGGTTTATGGCTACACCTTC.

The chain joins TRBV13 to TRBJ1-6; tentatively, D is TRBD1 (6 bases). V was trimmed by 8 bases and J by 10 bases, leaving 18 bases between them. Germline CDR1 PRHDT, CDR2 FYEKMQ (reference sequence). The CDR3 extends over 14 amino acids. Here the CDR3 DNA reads TGTGCCAGCGGTCTGACAGGATTAAACTCACCCCTCCACTTT. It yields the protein CASGLTGLNSPLHF.

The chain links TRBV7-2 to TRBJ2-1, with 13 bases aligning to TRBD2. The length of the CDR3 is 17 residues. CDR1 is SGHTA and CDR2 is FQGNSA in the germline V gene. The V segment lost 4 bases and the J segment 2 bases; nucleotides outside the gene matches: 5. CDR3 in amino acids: CASSSTSGGTTYNEQFF. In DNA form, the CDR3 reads TGTGCCAGCAGCTCGACTAGCGGGGGGACGACCTACAATGAGCAGTTCTTC.

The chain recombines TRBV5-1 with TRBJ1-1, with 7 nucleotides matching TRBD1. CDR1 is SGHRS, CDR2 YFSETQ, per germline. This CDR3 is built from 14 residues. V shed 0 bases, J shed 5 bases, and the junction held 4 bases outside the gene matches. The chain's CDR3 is CASSLGQGGTEAFF. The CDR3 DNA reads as TGCGCCAGCAGCTTGGGACAGGGAGGAACTGAAGCTTTCTTT. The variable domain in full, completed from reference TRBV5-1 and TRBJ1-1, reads KAGVTQTPRYLIKTRGQQVTLSCSPISGHRSVSWYQQTPGQGLQFLFEYFSETQRNKGNFPGRFSGRQFSNSRSEMNVSTLELGDSALYLCASSLGQGGTEAFFGQGTRLTVV.

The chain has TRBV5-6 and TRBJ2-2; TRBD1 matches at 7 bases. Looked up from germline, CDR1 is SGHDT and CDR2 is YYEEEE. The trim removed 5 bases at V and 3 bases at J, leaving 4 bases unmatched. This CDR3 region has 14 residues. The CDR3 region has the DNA TGTGCCAGCAGATACGACAGGGACACCGGGGAGCTGTTTTTT. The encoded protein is CASRYDRDTGELFF. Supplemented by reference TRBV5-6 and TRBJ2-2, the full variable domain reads DAGVTQSPTHLIKTRGQQVTLRCSPKSGHDTVSWYQQALGQGPQFIFQYYEEEERQRGNFPDRFSGHQFPNYSSELNVNALLLGDSALYLCASRYDRDTGELFFGEGSRLTVL.

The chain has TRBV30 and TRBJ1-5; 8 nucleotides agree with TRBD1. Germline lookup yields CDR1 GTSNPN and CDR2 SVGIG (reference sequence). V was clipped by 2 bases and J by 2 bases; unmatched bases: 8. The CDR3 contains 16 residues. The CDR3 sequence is CAWSSGQGIGNQPQHF. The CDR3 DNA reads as TGTGCCTGGAGTTCAGGACAGGGCATAGGCAATCAGCCCCAGCATTTT.

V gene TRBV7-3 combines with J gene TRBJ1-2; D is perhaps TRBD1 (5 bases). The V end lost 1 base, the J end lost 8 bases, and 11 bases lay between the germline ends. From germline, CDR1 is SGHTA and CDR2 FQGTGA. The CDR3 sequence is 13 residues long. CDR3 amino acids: CASSLMQGSGYTF. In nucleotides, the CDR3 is TGTGCCAGCAGCTTAATGCAGGGTAGCGGCTACACCTTC.

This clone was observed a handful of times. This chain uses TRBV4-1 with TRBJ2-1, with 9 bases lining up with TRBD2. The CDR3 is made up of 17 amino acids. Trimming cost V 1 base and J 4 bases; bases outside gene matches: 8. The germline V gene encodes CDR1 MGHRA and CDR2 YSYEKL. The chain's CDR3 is CASSQGIAGGRYNEQFF. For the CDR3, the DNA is TGCGCCAGCAGCCAAGGGATCGCGGGGGGGCGGTACAATGAGCAGTTCTTC.

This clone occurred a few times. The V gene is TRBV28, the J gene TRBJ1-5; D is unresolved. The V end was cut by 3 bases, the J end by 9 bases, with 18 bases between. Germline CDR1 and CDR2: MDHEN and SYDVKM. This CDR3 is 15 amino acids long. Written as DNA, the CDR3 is TGTGCCAGCAGTTTTGTCAGGTCCCGAGCCGGGCCCCAGCATTTT. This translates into CASSFVRSRAGPQHF.

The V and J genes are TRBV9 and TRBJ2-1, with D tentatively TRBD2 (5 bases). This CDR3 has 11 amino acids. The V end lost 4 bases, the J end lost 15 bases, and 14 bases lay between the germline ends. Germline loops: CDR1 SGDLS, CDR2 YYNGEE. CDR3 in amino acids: CASSRGDRRFF. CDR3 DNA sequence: TGTGCCAGCAGCCGGGGAGACCGGCGGTTCTTC.

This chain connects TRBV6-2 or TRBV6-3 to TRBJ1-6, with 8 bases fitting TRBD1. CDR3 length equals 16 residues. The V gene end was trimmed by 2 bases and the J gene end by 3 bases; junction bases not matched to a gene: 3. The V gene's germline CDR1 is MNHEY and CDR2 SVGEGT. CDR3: CASSYMGQDYNSPLHF. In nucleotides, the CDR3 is TGTGCCAGCAGTTACATGGGACAGGACTATAATTCACCCCTCCACTTT.

The CDR3 DNA reads as TGTGCCAGCAAGACTGTCAGAAAGCCCTACGAGCAGTACTTC. Translation: CASKTVRKPYEQYF. V and J are TRBV11-2 and TRBJ2-7; D unresolved. The germline gives CDR1 SGHAT, CDR2 FQNNGV. The CDR3 contains 14 residues. V was shortened by 7 bases and J by 2 bases, with 15 bases between the two germline ends.

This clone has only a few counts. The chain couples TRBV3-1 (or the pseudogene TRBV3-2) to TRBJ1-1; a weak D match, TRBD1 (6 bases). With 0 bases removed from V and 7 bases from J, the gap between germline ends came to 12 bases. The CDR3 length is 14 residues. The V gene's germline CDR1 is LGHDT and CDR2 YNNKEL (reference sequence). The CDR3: CASSQDDGGGEAFF. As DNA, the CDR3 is TGTGCCAGCAGCCAAGACGATGGGGGCGGTGAAGCTTTCTTT.

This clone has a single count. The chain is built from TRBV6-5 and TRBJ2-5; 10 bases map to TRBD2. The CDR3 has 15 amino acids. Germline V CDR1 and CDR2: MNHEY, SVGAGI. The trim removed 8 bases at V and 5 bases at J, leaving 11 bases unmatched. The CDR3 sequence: CASASGGAGDETQYF. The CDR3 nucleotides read TGTGCCAGCGCCAGCGGGGGGGCCGGGGATGAGACCCAGTACTTC.

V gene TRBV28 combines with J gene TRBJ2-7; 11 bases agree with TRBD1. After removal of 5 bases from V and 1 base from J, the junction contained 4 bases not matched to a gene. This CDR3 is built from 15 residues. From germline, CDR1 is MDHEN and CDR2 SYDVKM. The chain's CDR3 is CASSIGTGGSYEQYF. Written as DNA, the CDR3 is TGTGCCAGCAGTATCGGGACAGGGGGGTCCTACGAGCAGTACTTC. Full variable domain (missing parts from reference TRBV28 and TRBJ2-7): DVKVTQSSRYLVKRTGEKVFLECVQDMDHENMFWYRQDPGLGLRLIYFSYDVKMKEKGDIPEGYSVSREKKERFSLILESASTNQTSMYLCASSIGTGGSYEQYFGPGTRLTVT.

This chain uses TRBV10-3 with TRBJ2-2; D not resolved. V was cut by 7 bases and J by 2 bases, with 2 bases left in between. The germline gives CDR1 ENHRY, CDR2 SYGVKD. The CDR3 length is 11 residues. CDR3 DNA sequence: TGTGCCATCACAAACACCGGGGAGCTGTTTTTT. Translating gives CAITNTGELFF.

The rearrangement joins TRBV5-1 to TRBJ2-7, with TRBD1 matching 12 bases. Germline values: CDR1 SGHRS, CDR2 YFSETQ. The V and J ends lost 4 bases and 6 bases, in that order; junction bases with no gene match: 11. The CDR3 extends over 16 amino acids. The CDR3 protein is CASSPNTGQGASEQYF. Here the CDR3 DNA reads TGCGCCAGCAGCCCAAACACGGGACAGGGGGCGAGCGAGCAGTACTTC.

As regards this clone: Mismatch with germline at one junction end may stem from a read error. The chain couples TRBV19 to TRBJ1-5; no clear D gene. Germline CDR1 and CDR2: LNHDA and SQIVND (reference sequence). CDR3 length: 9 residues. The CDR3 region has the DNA TGTGCCAAGATTCTATGGCAGGATTTT. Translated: CAKILWQDF.